The TCR beta chain described here comes from a study of shared clonotypes between healthy human individuals. In germline, CDR1 is SGHAT, CDR2 FQNNGV. This CDR3 region has 15 residues. The ends were cut back, 5 bases at V and 4 bases at J, with 15 bases in the middle. Amplification in unsorted PBMC replicate PCRs started from roughly 330 ng DNA, which equals around 31,000 T cell genomes. Unsorted PBMC DNA sequencing spanned ten immunoSEQ deep assay plates. The protocol was immunoSEQ multiplex PCR, while the TCRdb copy is restricted to in-frame clones and leaves out a portion. The data contain approximately 470,000 clones, over 70% of them singletons.

The chain recombines TRBV11-2 with TRBJ2-1; D tentatively fits TRBD1 or TRBD2 (6 bases each). The sequencing input was PBMCs. The sequence came from a woman in her thirties or forties in good health. Some clones in this sample may be carry-over from other donors' samples. The CDR3 DNA reads as TGTGCCAGCAGCCCGGGGGCCCAGGGTTACAATGAGCAGTTCTTC. This gives the protein CASSPGAQGYNEQFF. Together with reference TRBV11-2 and TRBJ2-1, the CDR3 gives the full variable domain: EAGVAQSPRYKIIEKRQSVAFWCNPISGHATLYWYQQILGQGPKLLIQFQNNGVVDDSQLPKDRFSAERLKGVDSTLKIQPAKLEDSAVYLCASSPGAQGYNEQFFGPGTRLTVL.